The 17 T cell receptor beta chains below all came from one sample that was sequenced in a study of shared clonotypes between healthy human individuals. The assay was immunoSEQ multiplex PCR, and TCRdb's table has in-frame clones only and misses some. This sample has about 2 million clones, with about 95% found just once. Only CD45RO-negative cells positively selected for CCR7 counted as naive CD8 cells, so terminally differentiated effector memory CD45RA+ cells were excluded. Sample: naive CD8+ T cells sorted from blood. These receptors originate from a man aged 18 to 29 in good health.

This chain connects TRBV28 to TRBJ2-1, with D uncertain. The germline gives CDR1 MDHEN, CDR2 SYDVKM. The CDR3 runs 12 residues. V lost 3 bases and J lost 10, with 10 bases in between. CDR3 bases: TGTGCCAGCAGTTTTTGGCAGGACGAGCAGTTCTTC. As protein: CASSFWQDEQFF.

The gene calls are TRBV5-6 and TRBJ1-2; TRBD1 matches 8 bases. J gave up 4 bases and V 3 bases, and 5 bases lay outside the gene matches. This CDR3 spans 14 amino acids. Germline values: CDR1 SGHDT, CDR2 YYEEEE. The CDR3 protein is CASSSPGGGYGYTF. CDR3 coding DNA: TGTGCCAGCAGCTCGCCAGGGGGCGGCTATGGCTACACCTTC.

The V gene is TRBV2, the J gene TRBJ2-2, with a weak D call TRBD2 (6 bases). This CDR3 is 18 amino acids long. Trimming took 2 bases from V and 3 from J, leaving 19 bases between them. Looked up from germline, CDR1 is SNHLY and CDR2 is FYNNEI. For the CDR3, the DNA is TGTGCCAGCAGTGAAAACGAGGACGGAGGGTTGGACACCGGGGAGCTGTTTTTT. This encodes CASSENEDGGLDTGELFF.

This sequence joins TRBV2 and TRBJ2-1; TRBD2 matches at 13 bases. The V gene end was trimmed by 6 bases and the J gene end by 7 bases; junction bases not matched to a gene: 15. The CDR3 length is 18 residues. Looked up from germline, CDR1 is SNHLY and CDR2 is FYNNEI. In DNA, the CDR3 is TGTGCCAGCAGGGATAGTGAGATAGGGACTAGCGGGATGAATGAGCAGTTCTTC. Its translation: CASRDSEIGTSGMNEQFF.

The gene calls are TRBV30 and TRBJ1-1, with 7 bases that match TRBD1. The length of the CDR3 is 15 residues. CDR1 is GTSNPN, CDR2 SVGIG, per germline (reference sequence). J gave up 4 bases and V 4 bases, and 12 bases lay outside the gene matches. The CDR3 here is CAWTALTGVATEAFF. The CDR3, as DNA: TGTGCCTGGACCGCTTTAACAGGGGTGGCCACTGAAGCTTTCTTT.

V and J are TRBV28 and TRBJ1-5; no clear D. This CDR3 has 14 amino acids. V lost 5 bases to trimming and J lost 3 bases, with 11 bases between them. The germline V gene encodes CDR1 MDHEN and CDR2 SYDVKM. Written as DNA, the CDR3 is TGTGCCAGCAGTCCCCGGGCGGCCAATCAGCCCCAGCATTTT. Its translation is CASSPRAANQPQHF.

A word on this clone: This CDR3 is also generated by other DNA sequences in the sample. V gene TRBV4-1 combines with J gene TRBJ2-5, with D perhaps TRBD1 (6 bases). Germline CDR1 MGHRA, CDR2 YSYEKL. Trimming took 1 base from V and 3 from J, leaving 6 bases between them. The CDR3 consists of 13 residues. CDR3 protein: CASSQAGEETQYF. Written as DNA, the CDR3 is TGCGCCAGCAGCCAAGCAGGGGAAGAGACCCAGTACTTC.

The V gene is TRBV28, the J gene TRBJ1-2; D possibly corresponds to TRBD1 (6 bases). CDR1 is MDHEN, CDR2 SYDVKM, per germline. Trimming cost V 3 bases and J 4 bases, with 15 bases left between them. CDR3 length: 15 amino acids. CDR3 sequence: CASSLGSGAGYGYTF. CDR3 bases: TGTGCCAGCAGTTTGGGGTCAGGGGCGGGCTATGGCTACACCTTC.

The CDR3 loop is CASSPQGLAGNEQFF. The DNA of the CDR3 is TGCGCCAGCAGCCCCCAGGGACTAGCGGGCAATGAGCAGTTCTTC. The V and J genes are TRBV4-1 and TRBJ2-1, with TRBD2 identical over 12 bases. With 4 bases clipped from V and 6 bases from J, the junction kept 4 bases outside the gene matches. The CDR3 extends over 15 amino acids. Per germline, CDR1 MGHRA and CDR2 YSYEKL.

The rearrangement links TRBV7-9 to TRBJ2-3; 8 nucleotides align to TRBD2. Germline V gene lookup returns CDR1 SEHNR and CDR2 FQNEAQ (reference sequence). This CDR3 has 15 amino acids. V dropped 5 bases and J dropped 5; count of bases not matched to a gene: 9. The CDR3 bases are TGTGCCAGCAGCCACTGGCGGGAGGCGATAGATACGCAGTATTTT. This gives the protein CASSHWREAIDTQYF.

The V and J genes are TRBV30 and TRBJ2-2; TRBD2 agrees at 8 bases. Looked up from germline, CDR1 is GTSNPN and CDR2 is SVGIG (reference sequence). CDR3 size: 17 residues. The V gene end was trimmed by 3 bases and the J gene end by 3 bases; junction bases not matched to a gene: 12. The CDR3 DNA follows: TGTGCCTGGAGCCCCCTCGAAGCGGGGGCGTACACCGGGGAGCTGTTTTTT. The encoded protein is CAWSPLEAGAYTGELFF.

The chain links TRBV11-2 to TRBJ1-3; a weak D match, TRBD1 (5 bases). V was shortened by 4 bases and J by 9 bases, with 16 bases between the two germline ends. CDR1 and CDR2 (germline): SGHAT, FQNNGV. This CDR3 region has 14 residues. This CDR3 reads CASSSLQSDTTIYF. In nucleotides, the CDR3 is TGTGCCAGCAGCTCCTTGCAGTCGGACACCACCATATATTTT.

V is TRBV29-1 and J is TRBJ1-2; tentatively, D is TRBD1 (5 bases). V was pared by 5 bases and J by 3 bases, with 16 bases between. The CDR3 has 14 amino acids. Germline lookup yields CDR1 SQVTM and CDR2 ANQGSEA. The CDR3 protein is CSVISLGLYYGYTF. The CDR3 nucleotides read TGCAGCGTTATTTCATTGGGGCTCTACTATGGCTACACCTTC.

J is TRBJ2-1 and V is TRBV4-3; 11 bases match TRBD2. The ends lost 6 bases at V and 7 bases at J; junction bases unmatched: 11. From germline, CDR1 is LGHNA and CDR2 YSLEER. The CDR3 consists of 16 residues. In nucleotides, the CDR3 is TGCGCCAGCAGTCACTTACTAGCGGGAGCGGTGAATGAGCAGTTCTTC. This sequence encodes CASSHLLAGAVNEQFF.

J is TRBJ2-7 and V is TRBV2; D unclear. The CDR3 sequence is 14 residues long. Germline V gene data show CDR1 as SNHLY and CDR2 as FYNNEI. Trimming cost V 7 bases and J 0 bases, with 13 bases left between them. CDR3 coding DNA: TGTGCCAGCACTATGACGCTGAGCTCCTACGAGCAGTACTTC. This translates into CASTMTLSSYEQYF.

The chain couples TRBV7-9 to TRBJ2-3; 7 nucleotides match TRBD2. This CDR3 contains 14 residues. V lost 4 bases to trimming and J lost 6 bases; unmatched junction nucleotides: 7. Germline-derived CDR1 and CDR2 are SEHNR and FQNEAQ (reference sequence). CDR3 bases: TGTGCCAGCAGCTATTGGGAGGGCCGCGATACGCAGTATTTT. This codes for CASSYWEGRDTQYF.

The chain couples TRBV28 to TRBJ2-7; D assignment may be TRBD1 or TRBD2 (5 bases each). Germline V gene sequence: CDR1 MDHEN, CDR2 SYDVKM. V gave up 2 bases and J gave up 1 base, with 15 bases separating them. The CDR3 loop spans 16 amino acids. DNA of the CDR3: TGTGCCAGCAGTTTACGGGGCCCGGGTAAATCCTACGAGCAGTACTTC. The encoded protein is CASSLRGPGKSYEQYF.